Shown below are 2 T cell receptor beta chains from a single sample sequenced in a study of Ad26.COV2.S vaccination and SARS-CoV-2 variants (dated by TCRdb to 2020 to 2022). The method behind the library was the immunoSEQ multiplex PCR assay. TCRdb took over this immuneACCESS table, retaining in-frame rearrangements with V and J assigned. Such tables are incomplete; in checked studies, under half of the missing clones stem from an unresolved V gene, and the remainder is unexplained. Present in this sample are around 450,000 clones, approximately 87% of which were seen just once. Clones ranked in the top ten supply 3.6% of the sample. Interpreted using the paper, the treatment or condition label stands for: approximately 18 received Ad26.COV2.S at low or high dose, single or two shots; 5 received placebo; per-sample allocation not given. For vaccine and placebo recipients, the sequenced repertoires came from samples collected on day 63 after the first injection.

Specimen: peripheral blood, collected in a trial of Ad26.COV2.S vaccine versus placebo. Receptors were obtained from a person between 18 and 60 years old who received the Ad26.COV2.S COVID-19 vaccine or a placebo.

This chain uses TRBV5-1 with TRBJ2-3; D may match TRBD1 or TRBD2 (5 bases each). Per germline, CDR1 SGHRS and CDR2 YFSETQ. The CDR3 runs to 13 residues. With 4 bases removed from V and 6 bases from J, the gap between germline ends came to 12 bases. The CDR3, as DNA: TGCGCCAGCAGCCCGGGGCCTGGGGATACGCAGTATTTT. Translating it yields CASSPGPGDTQYF.

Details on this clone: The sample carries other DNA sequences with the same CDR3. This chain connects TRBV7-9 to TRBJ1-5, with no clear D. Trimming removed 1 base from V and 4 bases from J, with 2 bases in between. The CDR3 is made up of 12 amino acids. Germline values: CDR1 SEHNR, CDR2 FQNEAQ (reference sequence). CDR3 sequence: CASSLVNQPQHF. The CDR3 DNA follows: TGTGCCAGCAGCTTAGTGAATCAGCCCCAGCATTTT.